This T cell receptor beta chain was sequenced in a study of blood T cell repertoires in COVID-19. At the level of the study: COVID-19 samples collected from the United States, Italy and Spain covered acute and convalescent phases. PBMCs, B-cell-depleted T cells, or T cells were the source of the cDNA or gDNA that made up the material.

In the source study's methods: Reference gene primer amplification in the assay estimated nucleated cell counts. TCRdb's table, derived via immunoSEQ multiplex PCR, lists solely in-frame clones and lacks some. V and J calls and clone size are copied from that table; D and trimming were computed from the DNA. The table has just under 150,000 clones, roughly 86% seen once. Trimming removed 8 bases at V and 1 base at J, with 21 bases between. The CDR3 contains 16 residues. The germline gives CDR1 LGHNA, CDR2 YNFKEQ. This chain connects TRBV4-2 to TRBJ2-7; D possibly corresponds to TRBD1 (5 bases). The sample comprised peripheral blood. This receptor was taken from a woman between 45 and 65 years old with acute or convalescent COVID-19. As DNA, the CDR3 is TGTGCCAGCTCCCATTTACAGCTAGGGGCGTCCTACGAGCAGTACTTC. It is translated as CASSHLQLGASYEQYF.